This T cell receptor (beta chain) is drawn from a study of OX40 agonist ivuxolimab in advanced cancers. Study-wide context: The costimulatory receptor OX40 (CD134) was targeted by ivuxolimab, a fully human IgG2 agonistic monoclonal antibody. Intravenous ivuxolimab was administered to patients every 2 weeks at six dose levels: 0.01, 0.1, 0.3, 1.5, 3 and 10 mg/kg. Among the approximately 50 dose-escalation patients, about 20 had hepatocellular carcinoma, 15 or so melanoma, 9 renal cell carcinoma and 9 head and neck cancer. The dose-escalation cohort was 82.7% male with a mean age of around 64 years, ranging from roughly 23 to 85. Prior anti-PD-1, anti-PD-L1 or anti-CTLA-4 therapy was permitted, and checkpoint inhibitors had been received by roughly 42% of dose-escalation patients. Partial responses occurred in three dose-escalation patients, of whom one had hepatocellular carcinoma and two had cutaneous melanoma. Peripheral TCRbeta sequencing aimed to test whether ivuxolimab altered TCR sequence diversity and caused clonal T-cell expansion. The paper reports the monotherapy dose-escalation portion (N ≈ 50 patients) of the phase I ivuxolimab trial.

The trial excluded patients who had a history of autoimmune disease or were on systemic immunosuppression. In every dose cohort, peripheral blood was drawn for TCR sequencing at baseline, cycle 4 day 1, and cycle 7 day 1. Samples were obtained from an open-label, multicenter, first-in-human phase I dose-escalation trial of ivuxolimab. The trial enrolled adults with locally advanced or metastatic head and neck squamous cell, hepatocellular, melanoma or renal cell carcinoma. Before TCR sequencing, CD4+ and CD8+ T cells were separately sorted from peripheral blood. On the study overall, not on this receptor specifically: Low levels of normalized T-cell clonal expansion were also shown by some nonresponding patients. After ivuxolimab, more expanded clones were found on average in CD8+ T cells than in CD4+ T cells. At doses of 0.1 to 3.0 mg/kg, clonal expansion of both CD4+ and CD8+ blood T cells was observed from baseline to week 6. Antigen specificity was not determined for the clonally expanded peripheral T cells. In the 0.1-3.0 mg/kg groups, partial responders were among the patients with the lowest normalized peripheral clonal expansion, particularly in CD8+ T cells.

With respect to this clone: The target of this receptor is not known. Base qualities are missing; no much larger clone stands one base away.

For sequencing of the TCRbeta CDR3 region, genomic DNA was extracted from the sorted cells. The immunoSEQ Assay was used for sequencing of TCRbeta CDR3 regions. TCRdb's version of the immuneACCESS table is confined to in-frame rearrangements and falls short of the full clone set. An unresolved V gene accounts for under half of the shortfall where checked; the remainder is of unknown origin. In all, the sample holds approximately 90,000 clones, and around 88% of those were seen once. The top ten constitute roughly 1.4% of the sample. This specimen consisted of CD4+ or CD8+ T cells sorted from blood, obtained in a trial of the OX40 agonist ivuxolimab. The receptor comes from an adult with an advanced solid tumor such as melanoma, head and neck, liver or kidney cancer.

The DNA sequence is as follows: TGTGCCAGCAGTGGACGACAGGGACACGAAACTGAAGCTTTCTTT. It encodes CASSGRQGHETEAFF. The rearrangement joined TRBV2 to TRBJ1-1; 7 of the junction bases match TRBD1. From the cysteine up to the phenylalanine, the CDR3 has a length of 15 residues. Kept here is only the CDR3 DNA, which spans 45 bases and is read in frame from base 1. V trim: 4 bases; J trim: 5 bases; unmatched bases: 10. CDR1 and CDR2 are drawn from the germline V gene: SNHLY, FYNNEI.